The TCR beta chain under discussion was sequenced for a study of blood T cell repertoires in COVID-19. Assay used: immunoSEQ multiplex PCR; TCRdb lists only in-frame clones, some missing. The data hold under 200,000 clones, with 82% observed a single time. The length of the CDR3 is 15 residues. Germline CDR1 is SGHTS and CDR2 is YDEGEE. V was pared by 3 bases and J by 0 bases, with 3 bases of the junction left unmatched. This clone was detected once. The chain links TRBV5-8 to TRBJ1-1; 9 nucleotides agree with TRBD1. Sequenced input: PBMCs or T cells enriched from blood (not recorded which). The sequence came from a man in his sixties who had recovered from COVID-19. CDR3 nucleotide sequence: TGTGCCAGCAGCTCCGGGACAGGGATGAACACTGAAGCTTTCTTT. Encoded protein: CASSSGTGMNTEAFF.